The 17 T cell receptor beta chains below were found in one sample sequenced in a study of cytomegalovirus exposure and HLA in healthy donors. PCR involved 60 Vbeta and 13 Jbeta primers. This table comes from immunoSEQ multiplex PCR, and its TCRdb copy is limited to in-frame clones, with some not included. The sample table sets out approximately 60,000 clones. Sample: PBMCs. All receptors derive from a man aged 25 to 40 in good health and CMV-seropositive.

The rearrangement joins TRBV30 to TRBJ1-6, with D maybe TRBD1 (6 bases). There are 15 residues in the CDR3. V lost 0 bases and J 9 bases, leaving 15 bases between the germline ends. The germline CDR1 and CDR2 sequences are GTSNPN and SVGIG (reference sequence). The CDR3 DNA is TGTGCCTGGAGTGTAATGTCCAGGGGCAGTTCACCCCTCCACTTT. Amino acids: CAWSVMSRGSSPLHF.

The chain uses TRBV5-1 and TRBJ1-1; TRBD1 aligns across 7 bases. The V segment lost 4 bases and the J segment 1 base; nucleotides outside the gene matches: 7. This CDR3 comprises 15 residues. Germline CDR1 and CDR2: SGHRS and YFSETQ. CDR3 amino acids: CASSATGVKNTEAFF. The CDR3 DNA is TGCGCCAGCAGCGCCACAGGGGTGAAGAACACTGAAGCTTTCTTT.

This chain uses TRBV7-6 with TRBJ2-1; a possible D gene is TRBD2 (5 bases). Trimming stripped 2 bases from V and 8 bases from J, with 16 bases between. The CDR3 is 15 amino acids. The germline gives CDR1 SGHVS, CDR2 FNYEAQ. The CDR3 nucleotides are TGTGCCAGCAGCTTACCGGCAACTAGAGGCGATGAGCAGTTCTTC. Protein product: CASSLPATRGDEQFF.

CDR3 loop: CASRITEGQPQHF. DNA of the CDR3: TGTGCCAGCAGAATTACAGAAGGACAGCCCCAGCATTTT. J is TRBJ1-5 and V is TRBV6-5; D is undetermined. The V end was cut by 6 bases, the J end by 7 bases, with 13 bases between. CDR1 is MNHEY and CDR2 is SVGAGI in the germline V gene. This CDR3 contains 13 residues.

This sequence joins TRBV15 and TRBJ1-2; TRBD1 matches 7 bases. CDR1 and CDR2 from the germline V gene are LNHNV and YYDKDF (reference sequence). The CDR3 contains 12 residues. With 4 bases clipped from V and 4 bases from J, the junction kept 0 bases outside the gene matches. CDR3 residues: CATSTGGYGYTF. The CDR3 DNA reads as TGTGCCACCAGCACAGGGGGCTATGGCTACACCTTC. Full variable domain (rest looked up from reference TRBV15 and TRBJ1-2): DAMVIQNPRYQVTQFGKPVTLSCSQTLNHNVMYWYQQKSSQAPKLLFHYYDKDFNNEADTPDNFQSRRPNTSFCFLDIRSPGLGDTAMYLCATSTGGYGYTFGSGTRLTVV.

V is TRBV18 and J is TRBJ1-5; D is possibly TRBD1 (5 bases). Trimming took 5 bases from V and 0 from J, leaving 8 bases between them. Germline V gene sequence: CDR1 KGHSH, CDR2 LQKENI. This CDR3 is built from 14 residues. CDR3 protein: CASSETDSNQPQHF. CDR3 coding DNA: TGTGCCAGCTCAGAGACAGATAGCAATCAGCCCCAGCATTTT.

V gene TRBV5-1 combines with J gene TRBJ2-5; 9 nucleotides match TRBD2. CDR1 SGHRS and CDR2 YFSETQ come from the germline V gene. This CDR3 has 14 residues. V gave up 2 bases and J gave up 1 base; unmatched junction bases: 0. The chain's CDR3 is CASSLAGGQETQYF. CDR3 nucleotides: TGCGCCAGCAGCTTAGCGGGGGGCCAAGAGACCCAGTACTTC.

Its frequency marks this clone as medium-sized. The V call is TRBV5-4, the J call TRBJ1-1; unclear D gene. This CDR3 spans 12 amino acids. The V and J ends lost 1 base and 11 bases respectively, with 12 bases between them. Germline CDR1 SGHNT, CDR2 YYREEE (reference sequence). The CDR3 protein is CASSLPNSGAFF. CDR3 sequence (DNA): TGTGCCAGCAGCTTGCCCAACAGCGGGGCTTTCTTT.

The chain combines TRBV19 with TRBJ2-7; possible D gene TRBD1, 6 bases. CDR3 length equals 14 residues. V lost 5 bases and J 2 bases, leaving 13 bases between the germline ends. The germline V gene encodes CDR1 LNHDA and CDR2 SQIVND (reference sequence). The CDR3 loop is CASSLDRFAYEQYF. The CDR3 coding sequence is TGTGCCAGTAGTCTCGACAGGTTCGCCTACGAGCAGTACTTC.

The rearrangement joins TRBV15 to TRBJ2-7; 8 bases are a match to TRBD1. Germline lookup yields CDR1 LNHNV and CDR2 YYDKDF (reference sequence). V lost 1 base and J lost 7; bases outside the gene matches: 12. The CDR3 has 16 residues. CDR3 DNA sequence: TGTGCCACCAGCAGAGGTAAAGGACAGGGCCCTAGGGAGCAGTACTTC. Translated: CATSRGKGQGPREQYF.

Written as DNA, the CDR3 is TGTGCCAGCAGCTCCTGGAGCGGGGGGTCCCGCCAAGAGACCCAGTACTTC. Its translation: CASSSWSGGSRQETQYF. The rearrangement joins TRBV11-3 to TRBJ2-5; the match to TRBD2 covers 9 bases. This CDR3 is built from 17 residues. V was clipped by 4 bases and J by 1 base; unmatched bases: 10. Germline CDR1 SGHNT, CDR2 YENEEA. Looking up the rest from reference TRBV11-3 and TRBJ2-5 gives the full variable domain: EAGVVQSPRYKIIEKKQPVAFWCNPISGHNTLYWYLQNLGQGPELLIRYENEEAVDDSQLPKDRFSAERLKGVDSTLKIQPAELGDSAVYLCASSSWSGGSRQETQYFGPGTRLLVL.

This chain links TRBV7-6 with TRBJ2-7; D may be TRBD1 (5 bases). Germline values: CDR1 SGHVS, CDR2 FNYEAQ. The CDR3 is 13 residues long. Trimming removed 5 bases from V and 4 bases from J, with 12 bases in between. The chain's CDR3 is CASSKQEGYEQYF. CDR3 bases: TGTGCCAGCAGCAAACAGGAAGGATACGAGCAGTACTTC.

This rearrangement joins TRBV19 to TRBJ2-2, with a weak D call TRBD2 (5 bases). Germline CDR1 reads LNHDA; CDR2 reads SQIVND (reference sequence). The CDR3 runs to 14 residues. Trimming took 7 bases from V and 5 from J, leaving 14 bases between them. Here the CDR3 reads CASISAGGTGELFF. As DNA, the CDR3 is TGTGCCAGTATATCAGCTGGAGGAACCGGGGAGCTGTTTTTT.

V gene TRBV11-3 combines with J gene TRBJ2-7; TRBD1 matches 7 bases. The CDR3 is made up of 16 amino acids. The germline V gene encodes CDR1 SGHNT and CDR2 YENEEA. Trimming took 1 base from V and 2 from J; bases not matched to a gene: 8. Here the CDR3 DNA reads TGTGCCAGCAGCTTAGTGGCGACAGGGATAACCTACGAGCAGTACTTC. Amino acids: CASSLVATGITYEQYF. Together with reference TRBV11-3 and TRBJ2-7, the CDR3 gives the full variable domain: EAGVVQSPRYKIIEKKQPVAFWCNPISGHNTLYWYLQNLGQGPELLIRYENEEAVDDSQLPKDRFSAERLKGVDSTLKIQPAELGDSAVYLCASSLVATGITYEQYFGPGTRLTVT.

V and J are TRBV2 and TRBJ1-1, with unresolved D. Per the germline V gene, CDR1 is SNHLY and CDR2 is FYNNEI. The CDR3 sequence is 14 residues long. V lost 6 bases to trimming and J lost 2 bases, with 13 bases between them. CDR3 region: CASRQETLNTEAFF. The DNA of the CDR3 is TGTGCCAGCAGACAAGAAACCCTTAACACTGAAGCTTTCTTT.

Here the CDR3 DNA reads TGTGCCAGCAGTGACCCGGACAGCGCCTACGAGCAGTACTTC. Translating it yields CASSDPDSAYEQYF. This chain uses TRBV6-1 with TRBJ2-7; possible D gene TRBD1, 6 bases. Germline CDR1 reads MNHNS; CDR2 reads SASEGT. The CDR3 spans 14 residues. V lost 3 bases to trimming and J lost 2 bases, with 11 bases between them.

This rearrangement joins TRBV6-6 to TRBJ1-2; 10 bases fit TRBD1. Trimming removed 3 bases from V and 3 bases from J; junction bases left unmatched: 7. The CDR3 extends over 16 amino acids. Looked up from germline, CDR1 is MNHNY and CDR2 is SVGAGI (reference sequence). The CDR3 loop is CASSYSGQGDDYGYTF. The DNA of the CDR3 is TGTGCCAGCAGTTATTCCGGACAGGGGGACGACTATGGCTACACCTTC.